This TCR beta chain was sequenced during a study of OX40 agonist ivuxolimab in advanced cancers. Study-level background: Aged roughly 23 to 80 with a mean of approximately 60 years, they were around 83% male. Broader study findings: Some of the lowest clonal expansion was seen in partial responders at 0.1-3.0 mg/kg. CD4+ T cells averaged fewer expanded clones than CD8+ T cells.

Note on this clone: What it binds is not known.

Repertoires were generated with immunoSEQ multiplex PCR, while TCRdb's copy carries only in-frame clones and drops some. The data hold 70,000 or so clones, with approximately 90% observed a single time. The sequencing here drew on CD4+ or CD8+ T cells sorted from blood, taken in a trial of the OX40 agonist ivuxolimab. This receptor was taken from an adult with an advanced solid tumor such as melanoma, head and neck, liver or kidney cancer.

The CDR3 DNA follows: TGCAGTGCCTGGCCGGGCTATGGCTACACCTTC. Amino acid sequence: CSAWPGYGYTF. The chain couples TRBV20-1 to TRBJ1-2; D ambiguous. CDR1 and CDR2 from the germline V gene are DFQATT and SNEGSKA (reference sequence). Trimming removed 6 bases from V and 4 bases from J, with 9 bases in between. The CDR3 extends over 11 amino acids.